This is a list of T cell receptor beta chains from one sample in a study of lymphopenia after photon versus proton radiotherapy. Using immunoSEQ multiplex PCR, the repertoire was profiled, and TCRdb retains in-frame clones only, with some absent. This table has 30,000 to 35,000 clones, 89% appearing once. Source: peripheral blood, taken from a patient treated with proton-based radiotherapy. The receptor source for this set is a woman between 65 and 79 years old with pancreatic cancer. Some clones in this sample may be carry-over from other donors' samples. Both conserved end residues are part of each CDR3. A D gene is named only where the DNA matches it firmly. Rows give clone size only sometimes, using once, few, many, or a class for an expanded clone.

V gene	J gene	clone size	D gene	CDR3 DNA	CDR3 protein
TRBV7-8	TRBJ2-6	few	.	TGTGCCAGCAGCTTAGGACTCCTCTCTGGGGCCAACGTCCTGACTTTC	CASSLGLLSGANVLTF
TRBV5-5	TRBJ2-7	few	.	TGTGCCAGCAGCTTGGTTGGCAGATCCTACGAGCAGTACTTC	CASSLVGRSYEQYF
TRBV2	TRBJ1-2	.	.	TGTGCCAGCAGTGAAAGCGGACAGCTTAACTATGGCTACACCTTC	CASSESGQLNYGYTF
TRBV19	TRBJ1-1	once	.	TGTGCCAGTAGTAGGTCACACCAGAACACTGAAGCTTTCTTT	CASSRSHQNTEAFF
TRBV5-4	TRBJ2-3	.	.	TGTGCCAGCAGCTTGACGCTAGCTGGAGCAGATACGCAGTATTTT	CASSLTLAGADTQYF
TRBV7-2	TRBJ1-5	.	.	TGTGCCAGCAGCTTGGGACGGGTCAATCAGCCCCAGCATTTT	CASSLGRVNQPQHF
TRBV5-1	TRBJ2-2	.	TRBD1	TGCGCCAGCAGCCAGGGACAGGGGTGGTACACCGGGGAGCTGTTTTTT	CASSQGQGWYTGELFF
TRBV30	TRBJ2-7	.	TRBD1	TGTGCCTGGAGCCTTGGACAGGTAAACTCCTACGAGCAGTACTTC	CAWSLGQVNSYEQYF
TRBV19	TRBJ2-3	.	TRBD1	TGTGCCAGTAGTTTAACTCCACAGGGGGCGAGCACAGATACGCAGTATTTT	CASSLTPQGASTDTQYF
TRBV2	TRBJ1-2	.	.	TGTGCCAGCGCCGATAGAGACACCTTCTCCAGAGGCTACACCTTC	CASADRDTFSRGYTF
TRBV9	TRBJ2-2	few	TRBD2	TGTGCCAGCAGCGGACTAGCGGGAGTGGGCGGGGAGCTGTTTTTT	CASSGLAGVGGELFF
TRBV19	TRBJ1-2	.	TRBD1	TGTGCCAGTAGTATTTCACAGGGACAGACCCTGAATGGCTACACCTTC	CASSISQGQTLNGYTF
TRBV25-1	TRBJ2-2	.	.	TGTGCCAGCAGTGAATATGGAACCGGGGAGCTGTTTTTT	CASSEYGTGELFF
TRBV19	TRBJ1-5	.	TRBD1	TGTGCCAGTAGTACAACAGGGGGTAGCCAGCCCCAGCATTTT	CASSTTGGSQPQHF
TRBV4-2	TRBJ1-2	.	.	TGTGCCAGCAGCCAAGAACAGAACTATGGCTACACCTTC	CASSQEQNYGYTF
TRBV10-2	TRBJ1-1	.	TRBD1	TGCGCCAGCAGTGGACAGGGTCGTACTGAAGCTTTCTTT	CASSGQGRTEAFF
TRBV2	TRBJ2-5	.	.	TGTGCCAGCAGTGAAGCAACCGGGACAAGGTGGGAGACCCAGTACTTC	CASSEATGTRWETQYF
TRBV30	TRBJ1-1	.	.	TGTGCCTGGAGTGTAGGGATTGCTACTGAAGCTTTCTTT	CAWSVGIATEAFF
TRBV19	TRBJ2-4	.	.	TGTGCCAGTAGTGACAGGTCAGCAGCCAAAAACATTCAGTACTTC	CASSDRSAAKNIQYF
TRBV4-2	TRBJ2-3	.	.	TGTGCCAGCAGCCAAGTTGTAGGGGCCGTAGATACGCAGTATTTT	CASSQVVGAVDTQYF
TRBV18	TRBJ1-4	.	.	TGTGCCAGCTCACCATATGTTCCCGGGACGACAACTAATGAAAAACTGTTTTTT	CASSPYVPGTTTNEKLFF
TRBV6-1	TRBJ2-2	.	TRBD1	TGTGCCAGCAGGGGGACAGGGGAAAGAAGGGAGCTGTTTTTT	CASRGTGERRELFF
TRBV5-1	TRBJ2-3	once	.	TGCGCCAGCAGCCCCCTAGCCACAGATACGCAGTATTTT	CASSPLATDTQYF
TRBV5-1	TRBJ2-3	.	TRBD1	TGCGCCAGCAGCAGGGACAGTGCCCAGGATACGCAGTATTTT	CASSRDSAQDTQYF
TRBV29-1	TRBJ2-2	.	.	TGCAGCGTTGAAGGGGGCGCAGGCACCGGGGAGCTGTTTTTT	CSVEGGAGTGELFF
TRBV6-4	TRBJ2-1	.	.	TGTGCCAGCATCGACGTGGGGGGCCCCAGGTACAATGAGCAGTTCTTC	CASIDVGGPRYNEQFF
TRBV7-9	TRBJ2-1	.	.	TGTGCCAGCAGCCGAGACAATGAGCAGTTCTTC	CASSRDNEQFF
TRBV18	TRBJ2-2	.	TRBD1	TGTGCCAGCTCACACAGACAGGGCGGCACCGGGGAGCTGTTTTTT	CASSHRQGGTGELFF
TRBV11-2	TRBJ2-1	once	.	TGTGCCAGCAGCTTAGAGAATCGGAGGCAGTTCTTC	CASSLENRRQFF
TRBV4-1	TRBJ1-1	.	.	TGCGCCAGCAGCCAAGTAGGGCTTCAGAACACTGAAGCTTTCTTT	CASSQVGLQNTEAFF
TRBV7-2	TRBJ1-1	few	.	TGTGCCAGCAGCCTCGACAGGTGGAACACTGAAGCTTTCTTT	CASSLDRWNTEAFF
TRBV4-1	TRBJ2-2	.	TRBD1	TGCGCCAGCAGCCCAGGGGGAACAGGGGGCTTTACCGGGGAGCTGTTTTTT	CASSPGGTGGFTGELFF
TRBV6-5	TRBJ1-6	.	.	TGTGCCAGCAGTTACGGGGCCTCCTATAATTCACCCCTCCACTTT	CASSYGASYNSPLHF
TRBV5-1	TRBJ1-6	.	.	TGCGCCAGCACCTTGGGAGGGTTTGATTCACCCCTCCACTTT	CASTLGGFDSPLHF
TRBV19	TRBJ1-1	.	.	TGTGCCAGTAGTACGGAGACCACTGAAGCTTTCTTT	CASSTETTEAFF
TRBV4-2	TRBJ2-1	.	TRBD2	TGTGCCAGCAGCCCCACCCTAGCGGGAGGGTGGAATGAGCAGTTCTTC	CASSPTLAGGWNEQFF
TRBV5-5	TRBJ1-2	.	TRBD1	TGTGCCAGCAGCATGGACAGGTTCGGCTACACCTTC	CASSMDRFGYTF
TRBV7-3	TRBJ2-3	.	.	TGTGCCAGCAGCTTGGGGAGAGCAAATACGCAGTATTTT	CASSLGRANTQYF
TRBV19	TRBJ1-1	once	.	TGTGCCAGTAGTACAGGGTTTACTGAAGCTTTCTTT	CASSTGFTEAFF
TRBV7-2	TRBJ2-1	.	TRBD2	TGTGCCAGCAGGTCCCCAGGACTAGCGGGAGGGCCTAGGGACAATGAGCAGTTCTTC	CASRSPGLAGGPRDNEQFF
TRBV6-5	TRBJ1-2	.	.	TGTGCCAGCTGCAGCCGGGGGAATGGGTATGGCTACACCTTC	CASCSRGNGYGYTF
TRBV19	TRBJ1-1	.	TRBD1	TGTGCCAGCTATCCCGGGACAGGGGTACTGAACACTGAAGCTTTCTTT	CASYPGTGVLNTEAFF
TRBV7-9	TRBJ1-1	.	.	TGTGCCAGCAGCTTAGCGCTGAACACTGAAGCTTTCTTT	CASSLALNTEAFF
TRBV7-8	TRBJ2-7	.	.	TGTGCCAGCAGCTTAGGACAGCCCCGCTCCTACGAGCAGTACTTC	CASSLGQPRSYEQYF
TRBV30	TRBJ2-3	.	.	TGTGCCTGGAGTAGGGGCACAGATACGCAGTATTTT	CAWSRGTDTQYF
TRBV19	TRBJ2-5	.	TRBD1	TGTGCCAGTAGTATAGCCCCAGGGGGCCAAGAGACCCAGTACTTC	CASSIAPGGQETQYF
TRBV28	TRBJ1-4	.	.	TGTGCCAGCAGATCCGTTTCTAGACAGTTTGCAACTAATGAAAAACTGTTTTTT	CASRSVSRQFATNEKLFF
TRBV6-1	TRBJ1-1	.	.	TGTGCCAGCAGTGTGAGGGCCAACACTGAAGCTTTCTTT	CASSVRANTEAFF
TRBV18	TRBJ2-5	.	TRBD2	TGTGCCAGCTCACCGGAAGCGGGAGAGGGAGAGACCCAGTACTTC	CASSPEAGEGETQYF
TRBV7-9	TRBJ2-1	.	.	TGTGCCAGCAGCCTAATAAGCGGGTTAGGGGACAATGAGCAGTTCTTC	CASSLISGLGDNEQFF
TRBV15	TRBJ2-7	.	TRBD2	TGTGCCACCAGCAGAGATTTGGCGGGAGGATACGAGCAGTACTTC	CATSRDLAGGYEQYF
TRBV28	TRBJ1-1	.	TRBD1	TGTGCCAGCAGTTTATCTGAGGGGGCGGGAGGGAACACTGAAGCTTTCTTT	CASSLSEGAGGNTEAFF